The subject of this entry is one TCR beta chain. It lacks a known antigen. Base-call qualities are not available, and no considerably larger clone is one nucleotide away. The data belong to a study of HIV-infected patients and healthy controls (TCRdb year 2014). The study in broad terms: The question the study tested was whether immune perturbation and reconstitution could be captured by deep TCR repertoire sequencing of small blood samples from HIV patients. Results and caveats for the whole study, not just this receptor: Significantly different mean usage between HIV-infected patients and controls was observed for eight alpha and eight beta V genes. The dynamics of distinct T-cell subpopulations could not be separated, and sequencing depth was restricted, because whole blood was used. MAIT cell alpha-chain CDR3s were found at high frequency in healthy controls but were severely depleted in HIV+ repertoires. In the samples, alpha-beta chain pairing was left undetermined. In HIV-infected patients, the apparent post-therapy recovery of the Gini index was not replicated in size-matched repertoire data. Comparisons were complicated by unequal numbers of distinct sequences between patients and controls, and rare events from HIV-infected data were overweighted by size-matching. HIV-associated CDR3s exhibited a significant reduction in frequency during therapy, whereas CMV-associated CDR3s exhibited no significant change, although the majority increased in frequency. Compared with untreated HIV+ repertoires, healthy control repertoires had roughly threefold more distinct CDR3s and a higher Shannon diversity. HIV-infected repertoires had significantly higher mean Gini indices than controls, possibly reflecting oligoclonality. Processing included only sixteen HIV-infected individuals, and this was regarded by the authors as a major limit on how widely the findings apply. More CDR3s were shared between individuals among healthy controls than among HIV+ patients, as measured by Jaccard index and by the count of highly shared sequences. The observed differences in diversity were not explained by the slight differences in age and sex profiles between the study cohorts. Donor HLA types were not determined in the study.

Measured from the cysteine to the phenylalanine, the CDR3 is 16 residues long. Only the CDR3 part of the read is kept: 48 bases, read in frame from the first base. For CDR1 and CDR2, the germline V gene lists LGHNA and YNFKEQ. Deletion took 3 bases off V and 18 bases off J, with a span of 27 bases between the germline ends. Since whole blood was used without any cell fractionation, the repertoire reflected all peripheral T cells in unsorted form. As controls, about nine uninfected healthy donors were sampled, and four of those donors gave samples twice, roughly 3 months apart. For RNA extraction, around 2.5 ml of peripheral blood was drawn into Tempus tubes. The TURBO-DNase kit was used to remove leftover genomic DNA, and GLOBINclear was used to deplete globin mRNA. Reverse transcription of approximately 500 ng RNA was performed with SuperScript III using primers directed against the alpha and beta constant regions. Separate alpha and beta chain libraries were generated by chain-specific third strand synthesis with multiplexing indices. The protocol used a single primer pair to amplify all rearrangements within a chain, which avoided primer bias, and attached molecular barcodes to each cDNA molecule. Purified cDNA was ligated with T4 RNA Ligase 1 onto a 5' RACE adapter bearing a random hexamer and the SP2 sequencing primer site. With slow temperature ramps used to favor optimal annealing, second strand synthesis was primed from the SP2 site with Phusion polymerase. Two random hexamer sequences, both added before amplification and joined together, made up the 12-nucleotide barcode of each molecule. A brief initial PCR introduced P5 and P7 adapter elements together with a second index, and a roughly 23-cycle amplification PCR using P5s and P7 primers was subsequently performed. A total of about 27 PCR cycles were applied to the libraries, which were quantified on a Qubit, sized on a Bioanalyzer, and diluted to 4 nM. Sequencing of the normalized libraries was done on an Illumina MiSeq using 2 x 250 paired-end kits. Reverse transcription reactions underwent purification over MinElute columns, with elution into 9.5 to 10 ul Tris-Cl. A 1:1 ratio of AMPure XP beads was used to clean the adapter ligations after they had run for roughly 20 hours at 16 degrees C. The paper's processing steps were these. A modified Decombinator that output V, J, insert and barcode information was used to process the demultiplexed FASTQ files. Any sequence that shared a barcode yet differed from the dominant sequence was discarded as an error, and the number of original cDNA molecules was estimated by counting barcodes clustered at Levenshtein distance 3. For downstream analyses, the R packages ineq, vegan, igraph and RCytoscape were used, along with IMGT nomenclature and CDR3 definitions. V gene usage was computed over distinct sequences, each TCR counted once to avoid skew from clonal expansion. Whenever two unique CDR3 amino acid sequences within a donor differed by a single Levenshtein edit, similarity networks linked them. Published HIV-specific CDR3s (around 90 alpha, about 730 beta) and CMV-specific CDR3s (around 12 alpha, some 250 beta) were compiled and searched for in the repertoires. Random subsampling to size-matched repertoires showed patients' decreased diversity was not caused by their lower sequence numbers. TCRdb trimmed the raw reads at Q25, called clones with MiXCR and kept productive beta chains. For every CDR3 protein sequence, its rows merge into one entry that carries the most common genes and DNA. Here the V and J calls rest on TCRdb's processing, not on the authors' analysis. The sample table contains roughly 9,000 distinct CDR3 sequences; only one count was recorded for 5.8% of them. The leading ten clones occupy 7% to 9% of the sample.

Sequencing was carried out using blood. The rearranged chain carries TRBV4-2 and TRBJ1-6; no D segment can be confidently identified. This receptor was taken from an adult in good health. Read as DNA, the sequence is TGTGCCAGCAGCCAGGACCTTTCCAGGAGAGCCGGTCGGAACCACTTT. Translated, it reads CASSQDLSRRAGRNHF.